The T cell receptor (beta chain) under discussion was sequenced for a study of cytomegalovirus exposure and HLA in healthy donors. Study-level findings and limits: The study put about 180 TCR beta chains on its list as cytomegalovirus-associated. Confirmation was obtained in vitro that a few CMV-associated chains are specific for CMV antigens. When analyzed later, a missense DCLRE1C variant was found to be linked to TCR beta V- and J-gene trimming.

A multiplex PCR was run with 60 Vbeta primers and 13 Jbeta primers. Sequencing used immunoSEQ multiplex PCR; TCRdb keeps in-frame clones, though not all of them. The data show 100,000 to 150,000 clones, more than 70% seen once. Germline V gene sequence: CDR1 GTSNPN, CDR2 SVGIG (reference sequence). V lost 3 bases, J lost 1 base, and 9 bases lay in between. This CDR3 spans 13 amino acids. Details on this clone: The antigen is undetermined.

The sequenced sample was PBMCs. V gene TRBV30 combines with J gene TRBJ1-2; possibly TRBD1 for D (5 bases). The clonotype was recovered from a woman aged 55-70 years in good health and CMV-seronegative. The CDR3, as DNA: TGTGCCTGGAGAACGACAGATAACTATGGCTACACCTTC. Its translation is CAWRTTDNYGYTF.